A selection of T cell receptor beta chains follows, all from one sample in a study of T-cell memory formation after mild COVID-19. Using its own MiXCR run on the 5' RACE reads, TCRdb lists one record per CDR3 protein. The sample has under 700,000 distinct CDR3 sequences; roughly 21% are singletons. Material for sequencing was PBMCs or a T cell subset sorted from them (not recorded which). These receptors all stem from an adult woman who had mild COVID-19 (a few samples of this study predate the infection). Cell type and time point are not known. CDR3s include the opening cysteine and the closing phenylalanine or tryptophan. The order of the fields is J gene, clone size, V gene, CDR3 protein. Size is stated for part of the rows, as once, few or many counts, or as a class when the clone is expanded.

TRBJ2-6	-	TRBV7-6	CASSSTVSGANVLTF
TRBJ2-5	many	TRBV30	CACGTATKLAGQETQYF
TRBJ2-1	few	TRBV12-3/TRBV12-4	CASSLYPGAMRYNEQFF
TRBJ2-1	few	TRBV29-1	CSVEGDIKYNEQFF
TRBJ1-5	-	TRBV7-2	CASSFLQGPNQPQHF
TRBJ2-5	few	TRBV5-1	CASSPGLAGTQETQYF
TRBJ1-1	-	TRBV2	CASLDRGNTEAFF
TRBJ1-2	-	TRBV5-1	CASSLAGTGTDGYTF
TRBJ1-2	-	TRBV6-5	CASSYEQGSYGYTF
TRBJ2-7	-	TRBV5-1	CASSLGRSGDEQYF
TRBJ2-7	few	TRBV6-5	CASSYSKGHEQYF
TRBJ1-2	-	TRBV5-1	CASSLANAEGGANYGYTF
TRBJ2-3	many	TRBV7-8	CASSDPLRESTDTQYF
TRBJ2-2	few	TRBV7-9	CASTRTGTLNTGELFF
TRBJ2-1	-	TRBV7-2	CASRSWGGRSSYNEQFF
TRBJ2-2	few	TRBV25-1	CASTIDTGELFF
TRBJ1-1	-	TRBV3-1	CASSTPGAGSTEAFF
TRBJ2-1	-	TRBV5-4	CASSLDTSSRGLGNEQFF
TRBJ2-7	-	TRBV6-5	CASRTGTGVYEQYF
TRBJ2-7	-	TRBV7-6	CASSNLITYEQYF
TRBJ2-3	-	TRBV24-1	CATSDLRGGLSTDTQYF
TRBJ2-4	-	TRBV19	CASSEATRAKNIQYF
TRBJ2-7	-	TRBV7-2	CASSLSRRLAFAGTYEQYF
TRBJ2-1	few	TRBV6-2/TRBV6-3	CASSYSLSPTEQFF